A single sample is the source of the 26 T cell receptor beta chains below, sequenced in a study of regulatory T cells in long-lasting Graves disease. Regarding time point: newly diagnosed GD, antithyroid drugs for less than 3 months. The TCR library used RNA extracted from PBMCs. Sequencing libraries for TCR beta were prepared with iRepertoire HTBI primers and Arm-PCR of CDR3 regions. One entry per CDR3 protein, called by TCRdb with MiXCR from the multiplex PCR reads. The repertoire has hundreds of thousands of distinct CDR3 sequences, 16% of them found once; the top ten carry approximately 25%. The same data also contributed to another study, on T cells in Graves' hyperthyroidism and ophthalmopathy.

The input for sequencing was peripheral blood mononuclear cells (PBMCs), taken at new diagnosis, from a patient treated with antithyroid drugs. Receptors were obtained from a woman between 40 and 65 years old with Graves disease.

This clonotype has more than one count but fewer than ten. The chain joins TRBV5-6 to TRBJ1-2; the match to TRBD1 covers 7 bases. The CDR3 is 15 residues long. Germline V gene sequence: CDR1 SGHDT, CDR2 YYEEEE. J gave up 5 bases and V 4 bases, and 11 bases lay outside the gene matches. CDR3 amino acids: CASSLETTGRYGYTF. The DNA of the CDR3 is TGTGCCAGCAGCCTTGAGACGACAGGGCGGTATGGCTACACCTTC.

This clonotype was seen repeatedly, ten times or more. The chain recombines TRBV6-2 or TRBV6-3 with TRBJ1-1; D is unclear. The CDR3 runs to 16 residues. The V gene lost 7 bases and the J gene lost 0 bases, with 18 bases spanning the gap. Germline V CDR1 and CDR2: MNHEY, SVGEGT. This CDR3 reads CASTYSLGNLNTEAFF. The CDR3 nucleotides are TGTGCCAGCACCTACTCACTAGGGAACCTGAACACTGAAGCTTTCTTT.

With respect to this clonotype: This sequence may be a read error, since a much larger clone differs from it by one base. The chain links TRBV30 to TRBJ2-5; D possibly corresponds to TRBD2 (6 bases). CDR3 length: 14 amino acids. Germline V gives CDR1 GTSNPN, CDR2 SVGIG (reference sequence). The V end lost 1 base, the J end lost 5 bases, and 14 bases lay between the germline ends. The CDR3 bases are TGTGCCTGGAGTGGGCGGGGTGGGGTCGAGACCCAGTACTTC. Amino acid sequence: CAWSGRGGVETQYF.

The V call is TRBV28, the J call TRBJ2-4; D is uncertain. Germline V gives CDR1 MDHEN, CDR2 SYDVKM. V was cut by 3 bases and J by 4 bases, with 7 bases left in between. The CDR3 loop spans 13 amino acids. The CDR3 region has the DNA TGTGCCAGCAGTTTGACCAGTAAAAACATTCAGTACTTC. Its translation is CASSLTSKNIQYF.

In its sample, this clonotype was seen many times. This chain uses TRBV11-2 with TRBJ1-2; possible D gene TRBD1, 5 bases. The CDR3 is 17 amino acids. V lost 4 bases and J 7 bases, leaving 25 bases between the germline ends. Germline V gene data show CDR1 as SGHAT and CDR2 as FQNNGV. The DNA for the CDR3 is TGTGCCAGCAGCTCCGCTCTTCCCCGGCGAGGGGAGGCTGGCTACACCTTC. The encoded protein is CASSSALPRRGEAGYTF.

This clonotype has ten or more counts. This chain connects TRBV20-1 to TRBJ1-1, with TRBD1 matching over 9 bases. CDR3 length: 15 residues. V shed 6 bases, J shed 4 bases, and the junction held 12 bases outside the gene matches. Germline loops: CDR1 DFQATT, CDR2 SNEGSKA (reference sequence). CDR3 residues: CSAKYRGLTGTEAFF. The DNA of the CDR3 is TGCAGTGCCAAATACAGGGGGCTGACGGGCACTGAAGCTTTCTTT.

This clonotype was counted many times. This chain joins TRBV4-1 and TRBJ2-1; TRBD1 matches at 9 bases. The CDR3 runs to 14 residues. CDR1 is MGHRA and CDR2 is YSYEKL in the germline V gene. V lost 5 bases and J lost 6; bases outside the gene matches: 5. This CDR3 reads CASSSGTGSNEQFF. DNA for the CDR3: TGCGCCAGCAGCTCCGGGACAGGGTCCAATGAGCAGTTCTTC.

This clonotype has more than one count but fewer than ten. This sequence joins TRBV5-1 and TRBJ2-1, with D perhaps TRBD2 (5 bases). Germline CDR1 and CDR2: SGHRS and YFSETQ. CDR3 length: 16 amino acids. Trimming pared 0 bases from V and 4 bases from J, leaving 14 bases between. The CDR3 loop is CASSLAGSSIYNEQFF. As DNA, the CDR3 is TGCGCCAGCAGCTTGGCGGGGTCTAGCATATACAATGAGCAGTTCTTC.

V and J are TRBV12-3 or TRBV12-4 and TRBJ1-2, with 8 bases lining up with TRBD1. Trimming cost V 6 bases and J 7 bases; bases outside gene matches: 4. This CDR3 region has 12 residues. CDR3 in amino acids: CASSTGQGGYTF. CDR3 nucleotide sequence: TGTGCCAGCAGCACCGGACAGGGTGGCTACACCTTC.

This clonotype was found a few times. Given a much more abundant clone one base away, this may be a read error. This chain links TRBV3-1 with TRBJ1-1; no clear D gene. This CDR3 has 13 residues. Germline V gene sequence: CDR1 LGHDT, CDR2 YNNKEL (reference sequence). CDR3 loop: CASSADPNTGAFF. CDR3 nucleotide sequence: TGTGCCAGCAGTGCGGACCCAAACACTGGAGCTTTCTTT. Full variable domain (outside the CDR3, taken from reference TRBV3-1 and TRBJ1-1): DTAVSQTPKYLVTQMGNDKSIKCEQNLGHDTMYWYKQDSKKFLKIMFSYNNKELIINETVPNRFSPKSPDKAHLNLHINSLELGDSAVYFCASSADPNTGAFFGQGTRLTVV.

This clonotype was detected only a few times. The chain joins TRBV18 to TRBJ1-2; 8 bases map to TRBD1. The CDR3 covers 15 residues. Unmatched junction bases numbered 3, after V lost 3 bases and J lost 0 bases. Germline CDR1 reads KGHSH; CDR2 reads LQKENI. The CDR3 is CASSPTGVSNYGYTF. The CDR3 nucleotides read TGTGCCAGCTCACCGACAGGGGTCTCTAACTATGGCTACACCTTC.

This clonotype was counted ten times or more. The gene calls are TRBV12-3 or TRBV12-4 and TRBJ1-6, with D tentatively TRBD1 (6 bases). V was shortened by 5 bases and J by 0 bases, with 17 bases between the two germline ends. The CDR3 consists of 18 residues. In DNA form, the CDR3 reads TGTGCCAGCAGTATCCGGGACACGAAGAGCTCCTATAATTCACCCCTCCACTTT. Translated: CASSIRDTKSSYNSPLHF.

This clonotype was seen repeatedly, ten times or more. This sequence joins TRBV28 and TRBJ2-3; D gene uncertain. The length of the CDR3 is 16 residues. The germline V gene encodes CDR1 MDHEN and CDR2 SYDVKM. V gave up 6 bases and J gave up 0 bases, with 16 bases separating them. The DNA of the CDR3 is TGTGCCAGCAGCAAAAGGTTTCCCTTGAGCACAGATACGCAGTATTTT. The encoded protein is CASSKRFPLSTDTQYF.

In its sample, this clonotype was seen once. This may arise from a read error, as a much more abundant clone is one base away. The rearrangement joins TRBV18 to TRBJ2-2; 8 nucleotides line up with TRBD1. The CDR3 consists of 14 residues. Trimming cost V 3 bases and J 3 bases; bases outside gene matches: 0. Germline values: CDR1 KGHSH, CDR2 LQKENI. The CDR3 sequence: CASSPDRDTGELFF. The DNA of the CDR3 is TGTGCCAGCTCACCGGACAGGGACACCGGGGAGCTGTTTTTT.

This clonotype was counted between two and nine times. The CDR3 DNA follows: TGTGCCAGCAGCTTTGAGCTCTATGGCTACACCTTC. This translates into CASSFELYGYTF. The rearrangement uses TRBV7-2 and TRBJ1-2; D gene uncertain. Trimming removed 3 bases at V and 4 bases at J, with 6 bases between. CDR1 is SGHTA and CDR2 is FQGNSA in the germline V gene. This CDR3 is built from 12 residues.

This clonotype has only a few counts. This chain links TRBV12-3 or TRBV12-4 with TRBJ2-7; 7 bases line up with TRBD1. The length of the CDR3 is 13 residues. V was clipped by 6 bases and J by 4 bases; unmatched bases: 6. CDR3 residues: CASSWGTAYEQYF. The DNA for the CDR3 is TGTGCCAGCAGCTGGGGGACAGCATACGAGCAGTACTTC.

This clonotype was detected ten times or more. The V and J genes are TRBV7-9 and TRBJ1-6; TRBD1 agrees at 7 bases. From germline, CDR1 is SEHNR and CDR2 FQNEAQ (reference sequence). The CDR3 covers 14 residues. J lost 10 bases, V lost 0 bases, and 3 bases had no gene match. CDR3 in amino acids: CASSLAGQQSPLHF. The CDR3 DNA reads as TGTGCCAGCAGCTTAGCGGGACAGCAGTCACCCCTCCACTTT.

The chain recombines TRBV7-3 with TRBJ2-1; D gene unclear. Trimming took 5 bases from V and 7 from J, leaving 15 bases between them. Germline V gives CDR1 SGHTA, CDR2 FQGTGA. The CDR3 is made up of 14 amino acids. The CDR3 DNA sequence: TGTGCCAGCAGCCCCTACTTGGGTATGAATGAGCAGTTCTTC. It is translated as CASSPYLGMNEQFF.

This clonotype was picked up many times. The CDR3 loop reads CSARSVSGGAPDTQYF. In nucleotides, the CDR3 is TGCAGTGCTAGAAGTGTTAGCGGGGGGGCTCCAGATACGCAGTATTTT. The rearrangement uses TRBV20-1 and TRBJ2-3; 11 bases map to TRBD2. V lost 2 bases to trimming and J lost 4 bases; unmatched junction nucleotides: 8. The CDR3 consists of 16 residues. CDR1 and CDR2 (germline): DFQATT, SNEGSKA (reference sequence).

This clonotype was seen many times. This chain links TRBV2 with TRBJ2-7; 8 positions agree with TRBD2. Trimming took 6 bases from V and 2 from J; bases not matched to a gene: 6. There are 14 residues in the CDR3. Germline-derived CDR1 and CDR2 are SNHLY and FYNNEI. In nucleotides, the CDR3 is TGTGCCAGCAGGCCCCCCGGGGGGGCCTACGAGCAGTACTTC. This sequence encodes CASRPPGGAYEQYF.

Concerning this clonotype: A much larger clone differs from this one at a single base, so this may be a read error. The rearrangement uses TRBV3-1 and TRBJ1-6, with a possible D match to TRBD1 (6 bases). CDR1 is LGHDT and CDR2 is YNNKEL in the germline V gene (reference sequence). With 1 base removed from V and 9 bases from J, the gap between germline ends came to 10 bases. The CDR3 length is 14 residues. CDR3 coding DNA: TGTGCCAGCAGCCAAGTGAAGGGGGGTTCACCCCTCCACTTT. Translation gives CASSQVKGGSPLHF.

In its sample, this clonotype was seen a few times. J is TRBJ2-2 and V is TRBV7-6; D perhaps matches TRBD2 (6 bases). The CDR3 sequence is 17 residues long. Germline V gene sequence: CDR1 SGHVS, CDR2 FNYEAQ. V was cut by 3 bases and J by 1 base, with 15 bases left in between. Here the CDR3 DNA reads TGTGCCAGCAGCTTTGGGGGGATTACTTGGAACACCGGGGAGCTGTTTTTT. Residues: CASSFGGITWNTGELFF.

This clonotype occurred many times. The chain employs TRBV3-1 and TRBJ2-2, with 8 nucleotides matching TRBD1. V gave up 4 bases and J gave up 1 base; unmatched junction bases: 8. Germline V gene lookup returns CDR1 LGHDT and CDR2 YNNKEL (reference sequence). The CDR3 runs 17 residues. The CDR3 sequence: CASSPTTGTGNTGELFF. The CDR3 DNA follows: TGTGCCAGCAGCCCAACGACTGGGACAGGGAACACCGGGGAGCTGTTTTTT. Full variable domain (remainder filled in from reference TRBV3-1 and TRBJ2-2): DTAVSQTPKYLVTQMGNDKSIKCEQNLGHDTMYWYKQDSKKFLKIMFSYNNKELIINETVPNRFSPKSPDKAHLNLHINSLELGDSAVYFCASSPTTGTGNTGELFFGEGSRLTVL.

V is TRBV9 and J is TRBJ2-1; possibly TRBD1 for D (6 bases). Germline V gives CDR1 SGDLS, CDR2 YYNGEE. V shed 4 bases and J shed 0 bases, with 11 bases lying between them. The CDR3 length is 15 residues. CDR3 coding DNA: TGTGCCAGCAGCCCCGGGGACAACTCCTACAATGAGCAGTTCTTC. It is translated as CASSPGDNSYNEQFF.

The chain recombines TRBV25-1 with TRBJ1-1; D might be TRBD1 (5 bases). Per the germline V gene, CDR1 is MGHDK and CDR2 is SYGVNS. The ends were cut back, 1 base at V and 2 bases at J, with 8 bases in the middle. This CDR3 spans 14 amino acids. CDR3 protein: CASSEWGPNTEAFF. The CDR3 bases are TGTGCCAGCAGTGAATGGGGACCTAACACTGAAGCTTTCTTT.

Comment on this clonotype: Mismatch with germline at one junction end may stem from a read error. The chain combines TRBV10-2 with TRBJ1-6; D unresolved. This CDR3 is built from 13 residues. Germline CDR1 reads WSHSY; CDR2 reads SAAADI. The CDR3 sequence is CASSYFYNSPLHF. In nucleotides, the CDR3 is TGTGCCAGCAGTTACTTTTATAATTCACCCCTCCACTTT.